The 15 T cell receptor beta chains given below trace back to one sample, sequenced in a study of response to subunit inactivated influenza vaccine. Each CDR3 protein gets one entry after TCRdb re-called the RT-PCR reads with MiXCR. The table lists about 540,000 distinct CDR3 sequences, under 30% of them singletons, with approximately 3% in the top ten. This sample also appeared in a second study, on T cells expressing NK-cell markers. In that study: TCR beta cDNA was made by 5'RACE template switching with UMIs.

The specimen was CD4+ T cells sorted from PBMCs, collected 11 to 12 days after vaccination. These receptors all stem from a man in his fifties or sixties who received an inactivated influenza vaccine.

The chain uses TRBV5-5 and TRBJ2-7; 8 bases map to TRBD2. The germline gives CDR1 SGHKS, CDR2 YYEKEE (reference sequence). With V trimmed by 4 bases and J by 1 base, 10 bases remained unmatched. The CDR3 sequence is 16 residues long. For the CDR3, the DNA is TGTGCCAGCAGCCGGGGGGGTAGCGTAAAATCCTACGAGCAGTACTTC. Residues: CASSRGGSVKSYEQYF. The full variable domain, its missing parts supplied by reference TRBV5-5 and TRBJ2-7, is DAGVTQSPTHLIKTRGQQVTLRCSPISGHKSVSWYQQVLGQGPQFIFQYYEKEERGRGNFPDRFSARQFPNYSSELNVNALLLGDSALYLCASSRGGSVKSYEQYFGPGTRLTVT.

The chain recombines TRBV4-1 with TRBJ1-2; D remains unclear. Germline V gene lookup returns CDR1 MGHRA and CDR2 YSYEKL. V was cut by 1 base and J by 5 bases, with 5 bases left in between. The CDR3 sequence is 12 residues long. In DNA form, the CDR3 reads TGCGCCAGCAGCCAAGTAGGGTATGGCTACACCTTC. As protein: CASSQVGYGYTF.

The rearrangement links TRBV6-6 to TRBJ2-3; tentatively, D is TRBD2 (6 bases). The CDR3 sequence is 11 residues long. The germline V gene has CDR1 MNHNY and CDR2 SVGAGI (reference sequence). V was clipped by 6 bases and J by 11 bases, with 12 bases between them. For the CDR3, the DNA is TGTGCCAGCAGGGGAGGAGTGGGGCAGTATTTT. It yields the protein CASRGGVGQYF.

The V gene is TRBV10-2, the J gene TRBJ2-1; the match to TRBD2 covers 10 bases. Per the germline V gene, CDR1 is WSHSY and CDR2 is SAAADI. The V segment lost 6 bases and the J segment 4 bases; nucleotides outside the gene matches: 9. The CDR3 runs 16 residues. The CDR3 region has the DNA TGCGCCAGCAGCCCTAGCGGGGGTCTCCTATACAATGAGCAGTTCTTC. The encoded protein is CASSPSGGLLYNEQFF.

The genes are TRBV6-2 or TRBV6-3 and TRBJ2-7, with D possibly TRBD1 on 6 matching bases. Per germline, CDR1 MNHEY and CDR2 SVGEGT. V was shortened by 5 bases and J by 3 bases, with 17 bases between the two germline ends. The CDR3 extends over 15 amino acids. This CDR3 is CASSPDSGICYEQYF. Written as DNA, the CDR3 is TGTGCCAGCAGTCCGGACAGTGGTATTTGCTACGAGCAGTACTTC.

This chain links TRBV5-1 with TRBJ1-3; the match to TRBD1 covers 7 bases. Germline CDR1 reads SGHRS; CDR2 reads YFSETQ. The CDR3 runs 15 residues. With 4 bases clipped from V and 2 bases from J, the junction kept 6 bases outside the gene matches. The CDR3 DNA sequence: TGCGCCAGCAGCACAAGCACAGGGGCTGGAAACACCATATATTTT. This codes for CASSTSTGAGNTIYF.

This clonotype has a handful of counts. This sequence joins TRBV20-1 and TRBJ2-7, with 13 bases lining up with TRBD2. Germline V CDR1 and CDR2: DFQATT, SNEGSKA (reference sequence). The CDR3 is 14 residues long. Trimming cost V 5 bases and J 5 bases; bases outside gene matches: 6. CDR3 sequence: CSASTSGRRNEQYF. DNA of the CDR3: TGCAGTGCTTCGACTAGCGGGAGGCGCAACGAGCAGTACTTC.

This clonotype has just a few counts. V and J are TRBV20-1 and TRBJ2-1; 9 bases are shared with TRBD2. Germline V lookup: CDR1 DFQATT, CDR2 SNEGSKA (reference sequence). The CDR3 is 16 amino acids. V lost 2 bases, J lost 0 bases, and 5 bases stayed unmatched. Here the CDR3 reads CSARSRGGASYNEQFF. The CDR3 coding sequence is TGCAGTGCTAGATCCCGCGGGGGGGCCTCCTACAATGAGCAGTTCTTC.

This clonotype has more than one count but fewer than ten. The rearrangement joins TRBV11-1 to TRBJ2-1, with D perhaps given as TRBD1 or TRBD2 (5 bases each). CDR1 and CDR2 from the germline V gene are SGHAT and FQDESV (reference sequence). This CDR3 has 16 residues. V was pared by 8 bases and J by 5 bases, with 22 bases between. This CDR3 reads CASSPGAIRGHNEQFF. The CDR3 DNA reads TGTGCCAGCTCCCCCGGGGCGATCCGGGGTCACAATGAGCAGTTCTTC.

The rearrangement links TRBV4-2 to TRBJ2-1; a possible D gene is TRBD2 (5 bases). With 4 bases removed from V and 4 bases from J, the gap between germline ends came to 11 bases. CDR1 is LGHNA, CDR2 YNFKEQ, per germline. The CDR3 runs 14 residues. CDR3 residues: CASSPGVRYNEQFF. CDR3 nucleotide sequence: TGTGCCAGCAGCCCCGGGGTCCGATACAATGAGCAGTTCTTC.

The V and J genes are TRBV15 and TRBJ2-3; no clear D. The CDR3 contains 15 residues. V lost 0 bases to trimming and J lost 2 bases, with 9 bases between them. Germline assignment: CDR1 LNHNV and CDR2 YYDKDF (reference sequence). In DNA, the CDR3 is TGTGCCACCAGCAGAGATCTGTCTCTCACAGATACGCAGTATTTT. This codes for CATSRDLSLTDTQYF. Based on the CDR3 plus reference TRBV15 and TRBJ2-3, the full variable domain is DAMVIQNPRYQVTQFGKPVTLSCSQTLNHNVMYWYQQKSSQAPKLLFHYYDKDFNNEADTPDNFQSRRPNTSFCFLDIRSPGLGDTAMYLCATSRDLSLTDTQYFGPGTRLTVL.

This clonotype was seen a few times. V is TRBV20-1 and J is TRBJ2-7; the D gene is possibly TRBD2 (5 bases). Trimming took off 0 bases at V and 0 bases at J, with 12 bases between the two ends. Germline V CDR1 and CDR2: DFQATT, SNEGSKA (reference sequence). The CDR3 loop spans 15 amino acids. The CDR3 bases are TGCAGTGCTAGAGAGGGGAGTAGAACCTCCTACGAGCAGTACTTC. Its translation: CSAREGSRTSYEQYF.

The V and J genes are TRBV18 and TRBJ1-1; D is undetermined. Germline V gives CDR1 KGHSH, CDR2 LQKENI. V was shortened by 3 bases and J by 1 base, with 12 bases between the two germline ends. The CDR3 is 15 amino acids. The CDR3 spells CASSPPARTNTEAFF. The CDR3 bases are TGTGCCAGCTCACCGCCCGCGCGGACGAACACTGAAGCTTTCTTT.

The chain couples TRBV5-1 to TRBJ2-5, with a tentative D call TRBD2 (6 bases). Trimming took 0 bases from V and 6 from J, leaving 12 bases between them. This CDR3 is 14 amino acids long. In germline, CDR1 is SGHRS, CDR2 YFSETQ. The CDR3 spells CASSLDYGSQTQYF. CDR3 DNA: TGCGCCAGCAGCTTGGATTACGGGAGTCAGACCCAGTACTTC.

The rearrangement links TRBV7-2 to TRBJ2-2, with TRBD2 matching over 10 bases. This CDR3 spans 17 amino acids. V lost 3 bases, J lost 2 bases, and 6 bases stayed unmatched. The germline CDR1 and CDR2 sequences are SGHTA and FQGNSA. The CDR3 DNA sequence: TGTGCCAGCAGCTTGAGGCGGACTAGCGGTAACACCGGGGAGCTGTTTTTT. Amino acid sequence: CASSLRRTSGNTGELFF.